A single sample is the source of the 13 T cell receptor beta chains below, sequenced in a study of tumor-infiltrating lymphocytes in primary liver carcinoma (dated by TCRdb to about 2017). TRIzol reagent was used to extract blood RNA from unsorted whole blood, while the DNeasy Blood & Tissue kit provided the germline DNA. The listed sequencing device is Illumina HiSeq 2500. Starting from approximately 0.5 ug total RNA, TCRbeta-specific cDNA was produced by reverse transcription with a constant-region primer and ProtoScript II reverse transcriptase. TCRbeta libraries were built with three nested multiplex PCR rounds, a slightly modified ARM-PCR procedure. Each of the first two PCR rounds ran for around 10 cycles using multiplex TRBV1-TRBV30 forward primers together with a Cbeta reverse primer. The raw public data were reprocessed by TCRdb itself: fastp quality trimming at Q25, MiXCR clonotype calling, in-frame beta chains only. Merged by CDR3 protein, the rows form single entries marked with the most common genes and DNA. The sample has about 200,000 distinct CDR3 sequences on record, approximately 64% of them singletons. Approximately 7% of the sample is in the top ten clones.

Material: peripheral blood. The source is a woman between 55 and 75 years old with primary liver carcinoma and hepatitis B virus infection.

Comment on this clonotype: One end of the junction is discordant with germline, which a read error may explain. The genes are TRBV5-1 and TRBJ2-7, with TRBD1 matching 8 bases. This CDR3 is built from 15 residues. Germline CDR1 reads SGHRS; CDR2 reads YFSETQ. The CDR3 reads CASSFSQGQGYERYF. The CDR3 DNA reads as TGCGCCAGCAGCTTTAGCCAAGGACAGGGCTACGAGCGGTACTTC.

This clonotype was detected ten times or more. The chain couples TRBV29-1 to TRBJ1-3; maybe TRBD1 (5 bases). This CDR3 has 15 amino acids. Trimming removed 6 bases at V and 0 bases at J, with 15 bases between. Germline assignment: CDR1 SQVTM and CDR2 ANQGSEA. This CDR3 is CSVSLGVGSGNTIYF. The CDR3 nucleotides read TGCAGCGTGTCATTGGGGGTTGGCTCTGGAAACACCATATATTTT.

As regards this clonotype: One end of the junction does not line up with germline, which may come from a read error. The chain has TRBV5-1 and TRBJ2-7, with 8 bases lining up with TRBD1. Germline CDR1 is SGHRS and CDR2 is YFSETQ. There are 15 residues in the CDR3. CDR3 sequence: CANSSPRDRTYEQYF. The CDR3 DNA reads as TGTGCCAACAGCTCACCCCGGGACAGGACCTACGAGCAGTACTTC.

The table lists this clonotype with a few counts. A junction end diverges from the germline sequence, so it may reflect a read error. The chain is built from TRBV13 and TRBJ2-2; 7 nucleotides line up with TRBD2. Germline V lookup: CDR1 PRHDT, CDR2 FYEKMQ (reference sequence). The CDR3 is 15 residues long. CDR3 amino acids: CASSFSGMAAGELFF. DNA of the CDR3: TGTGCCAGCAGCTTCAGCGGGATGGCCGCCGGGGAGCTCTTTTTT.

This clonotype was counted at least ten times. The V call is TRBV12-3 or TRBV12-4, the J call TRBJ1-2; no definite D call. V was trimmed by 6 bases and J by 7 bases, leaving 12 bases between them. This CDR3 has 12 amino acids. CDR3 sequence reads: CASSIGIFGYTF. The CDR3 DNA reads as TGTGCCAGCAGCATAGGGATTTTTGGCTACACCTTC.

This clonotype was counted at least ten times. This chain connects TRBV29-1 to TRBJ2-1; 9 positions agree with TRBD2. This CDR3 has 15 amino acids. CDR1 is SQVTM and CDR2 is ANQGSEA in the germline V gene. J lost 6 bases, V lost 5 bases, and 11 bases had no gene match. The CDR3 loop is CSVNRGSGSSNEQFF. The CDR3 region has the DNA TGCAGCGTTAACCGGGGTAGCGGGAGTTCCAATGAGCAGTTCTTC.

Points on this clonotype: This may arise from a read error, as a much more abundant clone is one base away. The chain joins TRBV13 to TRBJ1-6; no firm D call. The V gene's germline CDR1 is PRHDT and CDR2 FYEKMQ (reference sequence). With 1 base removed from V and 8 bases from J, the gap between germline ends came to 15 bases. The length of the CDR3 is 16 residues. CDR3: CASSLVMEGGYSPLHF. For the CDR3, the DNA is TGTGCCAGCAGCTTAGTTATGGAGGGCGGGTATTCACCCCTCCACTTT.

The sample holds many counts of this clonotype. The chain is built from TRBV11-2 and TRBJ2-1; D ambiguous. Trimming stripped 5 bases from V and 6 bases from J, with 14 bases between. This CDR3 contains 14 residues. Germline V gene data show CDR1 as SGHAT and CDR2 as FQNNGV. CDR3: CASSPRAQTNEQFF. DNA for the CDR3: TGTGCCAGCAGCCCCCGGGCACAGACCAATGAGCAGTTCTTC.

The rearrangement links TRBV12-3 or TRBV12-4 to TRBJ2-1; 9 bases align to TRBD2. J gave up 10 bases and V 5 bases, and 12 bases lay outside the gene matches. CDR3 length: 15 residues. DNA for the CDR3: TGTGCCAGCAGTCGTGGCGGGAGGGCCACAGTAGAGCAGTTCTTC. This sequence encodes CASSRGGRATVEQFF.

A remark on this clonotype: The germline gene is not matched at one end of the junction; a read error may be the cause. The chain couples TRBV14 to TRBJ2-7; TRBD2 aligns across 7 bases. Germline CDR1 is SGHDN and CDR2 is FVKESK. The CDR3 covers 15 residues. The chain's CDR3 is CAISPTGGEAYEQYF. Here the CDR3 DNA reads TGTGCCATCAGCCCTACTGGGGGGGAGGCGTACGAGCAGTACTTC. Supplemented by reference TRBV14 and TRBJ2-7, the full variable domain reads EAGVTQFPSHSVIEKGQTVTLRCDPISGHDNLYWYRRVMGKEIKFLLHFVKESKQDESGMPNNRFLAERTGGTYSTLKVQPAELEDSGVYFCAISPTGGEAYEQYFGPGTRLTVT.

This clonotype was seen more than once but under ten times. The rearrangement uses TRBV4-2 and TRBJ2-6; the match to TRBD2 covers 10 bases. The V gene's germline CDR1 is LGHNA and CDR2 YNFKEQ. The length of the CDR3 is 18 residues. The V and J ends lost 5 bases and 0 bases, in that order; junction bases with no gene match: 7. CDR3 loop: CASSSRLAGFSGANVLTF. The CDR3, as DNA: TGTGCCAGCAGCTCGCGACTAGCGGGCTTCTCTGGGGCCAACGTCCTGACTTTC.

As regards this clonotype: A clone one base away is much larger, so this may be a read error. This sequence joins TRBV5-4 and TRBJ2-1, with 8 bases lining up with TRBD1. Looked up from germline, CDR1 is SGHNT and CDR2 is YYREEE (reference sequence). The length of the CDR3 is 16 residues. CDR3 coding DNA: TGTGCCGGCAGCTTGGTGGGCAGGGGGCGGTACAATGAGCAGTTCTTC. It yields the protein CAGSLVGRGRYNEQFF.

This clonotype was seen more than once but under ten times. V gene TRBV4-1 combines with J gene TRBJ2-7; 9 nucleotides align to TRBD1. The J segment lost 5 bases and the V segment lost 4 bases, leaving 3 bases of the junction unmatched. This CDR3 region has 13 residues. Per germline, CDR1 MGHRA and CDR2 YSYEKL. The CDR3 DNA is TGCGCCAGCAGCCGGACAGGGGACCACGAGCAGTACTTC. The encoded protein is CASSRTGDHEQYF.